One and the same sample provided the 18 T cell receptor beta chains below, sequenced in a study of human T cells and chemical hapten exposure. One entry per CDR3 protein results from TCRdb running MiXCR on the RACE reads. The sample has around 250,000 distinct CDR3 sequences; about 9.4% are singletons. The time point: pre-sensitization, week 0. The treatment was: therapeutic diphenylcyclopropenone sensitization with weekly scalp DPC. Specimen: whole blood, collected in connection with sensitization to the hapten diphenylcyclopropenone (DPC). The receptors originated from a woman aged 40 to 50 with alopecia areata. Some clones in this sample may be carry-over from other donors' samples.

This clonotype was detected ten times or more. The chain is built from TRBV20-1 and TRBJ2-1; 10 bases map to TRBD2. V shed 6 bases, J shed 0 bases, and the junction held 11 bases outside the gene matches. The CDR3 has 17 amino acids. The germline V gene encodes CDR1 DFQATT and CDR2 SNEGSKA (reference sequence). CDR3 sequence reads: CSASGRGAHSSYNEQFF. The CDR3 region has the DNA TGCAGTGCCAGCGGGAGGGGGGCCCACAGCTCCTACAATGAGCAGTTCTTC.

At least ten counts were recorded for this clonotype. V is TRBV4-1 and J is TRBJ2-7, with unresolved D. With 4 bases removed from V and 1 base from J, the gap between germline ends came to 8 bases. Looked up from germline, CDR1 is MGHRA and CDR2 is YSYEKL. The CDR3 totals 13 residues. As DNA, the CDR3 is TGCGCCAGCAGCCGTCTACTTTCCTACGAGCAGTACTTC. Its translation is CASSRLLSYEQYF.

In its sample, this clonotype was seen many times. A junction boundary mismatches the germline segment, possibly from a read error. CDR3 sequence reads: CASSLAPSSYNEQFF. The CDR3 DNA is TGTGCCAGCAGCCTAGCGCCTAGCTCCTACAATGAGCAGTTCTTC. V and J are TRBV7-6 and TRBJ2-1, with D perhaps matching TRBD2 (6 bases). Germline CDR1 SGHVS, CDR2 FNYEAQ. The length of the CDR3 is 15 residues.

The V call is TRBV7-9, the J call TRBJ2-7, with a tentative D call TRBD2 (6 bases). CDR3 length: 15 amino acids. V was shortened by 5 bases and J by 3 bases, with 17 bases between the two germline ends. The germline gives CDR1 SEHNR, CDR2 FQNEAQ (reference sequence). CDR3 amino acids: CASSPPLAEFYEQYF. The CDR3 coding sequence is TGTGCCAGCAGCCCTCCATTAGCGGAATTCTACGAGCAGTACTTC.

The chain carries TRBV5-6 and TRBJ2-6; either TRBD1 or TRBD2 may supply D (6 bases each). This CDR3 has 16 amino acids. In germline, CDR1 is SGHDT, CDR2 YYEEEE. V was shortened by 0 bases and J by 4 bases, with 11 bases between the two germline ends. CDR3 sequence: CASSLVWGAGANVLTF. The CDR3 DNA reads TGTGCCAGCAGCTTGGTTTGGGGGGCCGGGGCCAACGTCCTGACTTTC.

This clonotype was counted a few times. The chain uses TRBV3-1 and TRBJ2-7; 9 positions agree with TRBD2. This CDR3 comprises 19 residues. V lost 2 bases, J lost 0 bases, and 14 bases stayed unmatched. The germline V gene encodes CDR1 LGHDT and CDR2 YNNKEL (reference sequence). CDR3 sequence (DNA): TGTGCCAGCAGCCAACACCCTTCGACTAGCGGTTCTAGCTCCTACGAGCAGTACTTC. Residues: CASSQHPSTSGSSSYEQYF.

This clonotype turned up a few times. This rearrangement joins TRBV6-1 to TRBJ2-7, with D possibly being TRBD1 or TRBD2 (6 bases each). V was pared by 3 bases and J by 4 bases, with 13 bases between. CDR1 is MNHNS and CDR2 is SASEGT in the germline V gene. The CDR3 is 14 amino acids. CDR3 protein: CASSDGGLNYEQYF. The CDR3 DNA is TGTGCCAGCAGTGATGGGGGGCTGAATTACGAGCAGTACTTC.

The genes are TRBV18 and TRBJ2-2, with D tentatively TRBD2 (5 bases). CDR3 length: 18 residues. In germline, CDR1 is KGHSH, CDR2 LQKENI. Trimming took off 0 bases at V and 0 bases at J, with 14 bases between the two ends. The CDR3 DNA follows: TGTGCCAGCTCACCACCTGGACTTCTAACGGCGAACACCGGGGAGCTGTTTTTT. Its protein product is CASSPPGLLTANTGELFF.

This clonotype was seen a handful of times. The rearrangement uses TRBV10-3 and TRBJ2-7; D ambiguous. CDR1 is ENHRY, CDR2 SYGVKD, per germline. Deletions cut 3 bases from V and 2 bases from J, with 14 bases between. The CDR3 spans 15 residues. CDR3 amino acids: CAISDSHGSPYEQYF. The CDR3 DNA sequence: TGTGCCATCAGTGATAGTCACGGCTCTCCCTACGAGCAGTACTTC.

The J gene is TRBJ2-1, the V gene TRBV5-8; either TRBD1 or TRBD2 may fit D (5 bases each). Germline V lookup: CDR1 SGHTS, CDR2 YDEGEE. This CDR3 comprises 14 residues. The V gene lost 4 bases and the J gene lost 8 bases, with 16 bases spanning the gap. In DNA form, the CDR3 reads TGTGCCAGCAGCCCGGTAAAGGGGAGCGATGAGCAGTTCTTC. Residues: CASSPVKGSDEQFF.

This clonotype was seen a few times. This chain links TRBV29-1 with TRBJ2-5; 9 bases agree with TRBD2. The trim removed 1 base at V and 5 bases at J, leaving 8 bases unmatched. Germline V lookup: CDR1 SQVTM, CDR2 ANQGSEA. The CDR3 is made up of 15 amino acids. The CDR3 DNA follows: TGCAGCGTTGAAGCTCACCCGCGGGGGGGGGAGACCCAGTACTTC. Translated, it gives CSVEAHPRGGETQYF.

The J gene is TRBJ2-3, the V gene TRBV5-1, with 7 bases that match TRBD2. The CDR3 extends over 16 amino acids. Looked up from germline, CDR1 is SGHRS and CDR2 is YFSETQ. The V segment lost 0 bases and the J segment 2 bases; nucleotides outside the gene matches: 6. CDR3 residues: CASSLVASGATDTQYF. CDR3 sequence (DNA): TGCGCCAGCAGCTTGGTGGCAAGCGGGGCCACAGATACGCAGTATTTT.

The chain combines TRBV20-1 with TRBJ2-2; TRBD1 matches at 8 bases. Germline assignment: CDR1 DFQATT and CDR2 SNEGSKA (reference sequence). The junction had 4 bases not matched to a gene; V was cut back by 7 bases and J by 3 bases. This CDR3 region has 13 residues. CDR3 sequence reads: CSVQGAYTGELFF. The CDR3, as DNA: TGCAGTGTCCAGGGGGCTTACACCGGGGAGCTGTTTTTT.

This clonotype was found a few times. The V call is TRBV7-9, the J call TRBJ1-1; D is unresolved. V lost 1 base and J lost 4, with 10 bases in between. The CDR3 has 14 amino acids. The germline V gene has CDR1 SEHNR and CDR2 FQNEAQ (reference sequence). CDR3 region: CASSLVGWGTEAFF. The CDR3 DNA is TGTGCCAGCAGCTTAGTGGGGTGGGGCACTGAAGCTTTCTTT.

This clonotype was detected many times. The V call is TRBV11-2, the J call TRBJ2-2, with 13 bases lining up with TRBD2. CDR1 is SGHAT, CDR2 FQNNGV, per germline. V gave up 0 bases and J gave up 7 bases; unmatched junction bases: 14. This CDR3 comprises 20 residues. CDR3: CASSLDPSSGTSGVSGELFF. The CDR3 DNA is TGTGCCAGCAGCTTAGATCCTTCTTCCGGGACTAGCGGGGTGAGCGGGGAGCTGTTTTTT.

The chain recombines TRBV7-9 with TRBJ1-2, with 7 bases identical to TRBD1. The length of the CDR3 is 14 residues. V dropped 2 bases and J dropped 4; count of bases not matched to a gene: 4. The germline V gene has CDR1 SEHNR and CDR2 FQNEAQ (reference sequence). The CDR3 DNA follows: TGTGCCAGCAGCTTAATTCAGGGGGGCTATGGCTACACCTTC. Translation gives CASSLIQGGYGYTF.

In its sample, this clonotype was seen a few times. The J gene is TRBJ2-7, the V gene TRBV6-5; 8 bases map to TRBD1. This CDR3 is built from 16 residues. The V and J ends lost 7 bases and 2 bases, in that order; junction bases with no gene match: 13. Germline V CDR1 and CDR2: MNHEY, SVGAGI. CDR3 bases: TGTGCCAGCACTCGTACCACCAGGACAGGGCCCTACGAGCAGTACTTC. It translates to CASTRTTRTGPYEQYF.

This clonotype was picked up many times. The V gene is TRBV7-2, the J gene TRBJ2-1, with 8 bases identical to TRBD1. Germline CDR1 and CDR2: SGHTA and FQGNSA. The CDR3 has 18 residues. The ends lost 5 bases at V and 7 bases at J; junction bases unmatched: 19. The CDR3 DNA sequence: TGTGCCAGCAGCCTGGGGTTTGTTAGGACAGGGCAAATGAATGAGCAGTTCTTC. Translating it yields CASSLGFVRTGQMNEQFF.